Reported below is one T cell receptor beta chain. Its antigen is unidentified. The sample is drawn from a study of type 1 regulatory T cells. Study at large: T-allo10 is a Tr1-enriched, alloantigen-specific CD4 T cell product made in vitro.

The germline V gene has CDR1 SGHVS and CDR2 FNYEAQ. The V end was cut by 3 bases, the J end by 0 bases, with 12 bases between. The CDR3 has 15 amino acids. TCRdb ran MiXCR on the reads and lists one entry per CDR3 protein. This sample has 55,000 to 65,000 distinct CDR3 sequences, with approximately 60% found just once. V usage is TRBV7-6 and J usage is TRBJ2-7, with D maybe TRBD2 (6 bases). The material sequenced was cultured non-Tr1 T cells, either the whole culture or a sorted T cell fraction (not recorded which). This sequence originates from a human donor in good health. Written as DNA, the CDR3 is TGTGCCAGCAGCTTGGCGGGGCAGGGCTCCTACGAGCAGTACTTC. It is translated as CASSLAGQGSYEQYF.